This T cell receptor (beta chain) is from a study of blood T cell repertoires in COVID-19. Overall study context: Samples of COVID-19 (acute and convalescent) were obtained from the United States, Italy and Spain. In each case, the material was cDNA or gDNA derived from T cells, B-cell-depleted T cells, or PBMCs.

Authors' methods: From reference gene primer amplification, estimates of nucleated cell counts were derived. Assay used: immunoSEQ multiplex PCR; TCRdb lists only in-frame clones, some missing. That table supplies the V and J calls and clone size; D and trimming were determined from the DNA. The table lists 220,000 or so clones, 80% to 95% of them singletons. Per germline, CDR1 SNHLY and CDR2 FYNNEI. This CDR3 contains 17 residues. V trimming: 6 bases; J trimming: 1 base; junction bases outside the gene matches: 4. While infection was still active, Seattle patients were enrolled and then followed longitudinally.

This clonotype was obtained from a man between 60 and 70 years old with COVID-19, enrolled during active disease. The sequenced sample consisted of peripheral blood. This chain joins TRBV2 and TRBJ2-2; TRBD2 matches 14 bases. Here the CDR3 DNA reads TGTGCCAGCAGGTCGACTAGCGGGAGGGGGAACACCGGGGAGCTGTTTTTT. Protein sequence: CASRSTSGRGNTGELFF.